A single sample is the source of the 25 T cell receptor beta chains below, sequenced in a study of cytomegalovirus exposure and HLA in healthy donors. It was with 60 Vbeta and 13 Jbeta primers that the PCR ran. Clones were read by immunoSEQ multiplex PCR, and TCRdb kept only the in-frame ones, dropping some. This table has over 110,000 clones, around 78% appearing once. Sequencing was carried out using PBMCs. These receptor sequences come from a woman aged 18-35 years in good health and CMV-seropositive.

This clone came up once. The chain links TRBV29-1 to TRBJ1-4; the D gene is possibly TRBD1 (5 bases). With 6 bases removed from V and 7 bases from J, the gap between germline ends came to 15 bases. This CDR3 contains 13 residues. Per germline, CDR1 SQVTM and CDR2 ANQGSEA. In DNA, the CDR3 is TGCAGCGTGCGCCCAGGGCGGGGTGAAAAACTGTTTTTT. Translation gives CSVRPGRGEKLFF.

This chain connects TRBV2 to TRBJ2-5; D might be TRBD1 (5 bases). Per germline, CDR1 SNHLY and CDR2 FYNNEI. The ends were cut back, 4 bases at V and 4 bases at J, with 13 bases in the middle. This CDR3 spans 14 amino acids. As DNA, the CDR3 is TGTGCCAGCAGTGGAAATCAGGGAAGAGAGACCCAGTACTTC. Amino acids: CASSGNQGRETQYF.

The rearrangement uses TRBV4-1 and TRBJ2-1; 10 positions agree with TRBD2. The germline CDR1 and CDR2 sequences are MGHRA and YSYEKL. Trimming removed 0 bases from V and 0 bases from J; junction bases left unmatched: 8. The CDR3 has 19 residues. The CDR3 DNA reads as TGCGCCAGCAGCCAAGAGGTAGCGGGGGGCCATAGCTCCTACAATGAGCAGTTCTTC. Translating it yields CASSQEVAGGHSSYNEQFF.

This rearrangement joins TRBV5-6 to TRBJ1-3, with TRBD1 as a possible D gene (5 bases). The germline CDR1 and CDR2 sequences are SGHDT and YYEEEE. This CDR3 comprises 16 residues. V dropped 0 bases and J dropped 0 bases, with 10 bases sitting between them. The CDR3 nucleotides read TGTGCCAGCAGCTTGGTTCAGGGCCGCTCTGGAAACACCATATATTTT. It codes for CASSLVQGRSGNTIYF.

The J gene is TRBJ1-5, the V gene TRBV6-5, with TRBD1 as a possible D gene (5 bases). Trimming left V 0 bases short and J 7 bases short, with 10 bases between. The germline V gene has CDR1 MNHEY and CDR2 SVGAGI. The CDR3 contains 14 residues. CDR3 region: CASSYSQGRQPQHF. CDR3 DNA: TGTGCCAGCAGTTACTCCCAGGGAAGGCAGCCCCAGCATTTT.

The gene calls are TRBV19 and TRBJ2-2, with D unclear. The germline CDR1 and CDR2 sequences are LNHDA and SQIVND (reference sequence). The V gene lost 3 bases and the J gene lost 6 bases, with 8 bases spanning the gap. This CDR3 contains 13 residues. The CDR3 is CASSMWSAGELFF. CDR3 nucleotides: TGTGCCAGTAGTATGTGGTCGGCCGGGGAGCTGTTTTTT.

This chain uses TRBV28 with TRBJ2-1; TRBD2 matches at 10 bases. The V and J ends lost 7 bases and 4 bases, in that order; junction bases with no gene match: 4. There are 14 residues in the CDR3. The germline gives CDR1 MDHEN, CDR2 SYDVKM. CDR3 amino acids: CASTILAGYNEQFF. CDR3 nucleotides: TGTGCCAGCACCATACTAGCGGGGTACAATGAGCAGTTCTTC.

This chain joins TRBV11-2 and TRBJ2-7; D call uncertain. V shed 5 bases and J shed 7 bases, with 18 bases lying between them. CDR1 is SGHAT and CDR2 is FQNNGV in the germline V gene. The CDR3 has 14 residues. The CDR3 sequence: CASSLLGVPIEQYF. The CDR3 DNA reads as TGTGCCAGCAGCCTCCTTGGAGTACCTATAGAGCAGTACTTC. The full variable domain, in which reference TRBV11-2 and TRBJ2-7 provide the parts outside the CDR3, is EAGVAQSPRYKIIEKRQSVAFWCNPISGHATLYWYQQILGQGPKLLIQFQNNGVVDDSQLPKDRFSAERLKGVDSTLKIQPAKLEDSAVYLCASSLLGVPIEQYFGPGTRLTVT.

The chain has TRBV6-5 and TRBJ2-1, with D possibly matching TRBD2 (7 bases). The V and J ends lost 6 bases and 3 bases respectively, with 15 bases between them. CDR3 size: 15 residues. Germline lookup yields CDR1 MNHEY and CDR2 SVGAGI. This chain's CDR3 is CASRDGGHHYNEQFF. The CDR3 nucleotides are TGTGCCAGCAGGGACGGGGGGCACCACTACAATGAGCAGTTCTTC.

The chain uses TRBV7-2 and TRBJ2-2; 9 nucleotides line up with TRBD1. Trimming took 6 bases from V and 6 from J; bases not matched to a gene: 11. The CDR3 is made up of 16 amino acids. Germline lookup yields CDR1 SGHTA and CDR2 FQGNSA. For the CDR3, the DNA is TGTGCCAGCAGGGATCCGGGGACAGGGTTATCCGGGGAGCTGTTTTTT. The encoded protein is CASRDPGTGLSGELFF.

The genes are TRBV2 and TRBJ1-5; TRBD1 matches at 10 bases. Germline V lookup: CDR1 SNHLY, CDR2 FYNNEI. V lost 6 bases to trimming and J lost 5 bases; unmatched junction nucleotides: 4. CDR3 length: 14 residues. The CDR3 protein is CASRMTGGYQPQHF. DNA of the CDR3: TGTGCCAGCAGGATGACAGGGGGCTATCAGCCCCAGCATTTT. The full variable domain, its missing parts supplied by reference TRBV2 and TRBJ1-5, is EPEVTQTPSHQVTQMGQEVILRCVPISNHLYFYWYRQILGQKVEFLVSFYNNEISEKSEIFDDQFSVERPDGSNFTLKIRSTKLEDSAMYFCASRMTGGYQPQHFGDGTRLSIL.

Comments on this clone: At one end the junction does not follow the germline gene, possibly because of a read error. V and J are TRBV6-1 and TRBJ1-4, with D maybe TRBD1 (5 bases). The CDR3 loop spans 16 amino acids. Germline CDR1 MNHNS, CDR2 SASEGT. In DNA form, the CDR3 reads TGTGCCAGCAGTGAGGGCCGGCAGGGCGGTAATGAAAAACTGCTTTTT. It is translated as CASSEGRQGGNEKLLF.

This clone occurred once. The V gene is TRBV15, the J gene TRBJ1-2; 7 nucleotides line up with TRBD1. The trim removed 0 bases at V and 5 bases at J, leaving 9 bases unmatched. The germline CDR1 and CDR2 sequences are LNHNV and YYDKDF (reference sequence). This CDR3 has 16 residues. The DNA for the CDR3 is TGTGCCACCAGCAGAGATAGGACAGGATGGTTTTATGGCTACACCTTC. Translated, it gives CATSRDRTGWFYGYTF. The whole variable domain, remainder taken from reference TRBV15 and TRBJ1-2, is DAMVIQNPRYQVTQFGKPVTLSCSQTLNHNVMYWYQQKSSQAPKLLFHYYDKDFNNEADTPDNFQSRRPNTSFCFLDIRSPGLGDTAMYLCATSRDRTGWFYGYTFGSGTRLTVV.

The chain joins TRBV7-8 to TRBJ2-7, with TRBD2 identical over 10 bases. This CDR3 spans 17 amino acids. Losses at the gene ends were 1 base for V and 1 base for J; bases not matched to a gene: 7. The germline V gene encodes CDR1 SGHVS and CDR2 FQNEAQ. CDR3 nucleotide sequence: TGTGCCAGCAGCTTAGGTCTAGCGGGGGTGACGTCCTACGAGCAGTACTTC. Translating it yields CASSLGLAGVTSYEQYF. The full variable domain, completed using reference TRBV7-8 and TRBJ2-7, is GAGVSQSPRYKVAKRGQDVALRCDPISGHVSLFWYQQALGQGPEFLTYFQNEAQLDKSGLPSDRFFAERPEGSVSTLKIQRTQQEDSAVYLCASSLGLAGVTSYEQYFGPGTRLTVT.

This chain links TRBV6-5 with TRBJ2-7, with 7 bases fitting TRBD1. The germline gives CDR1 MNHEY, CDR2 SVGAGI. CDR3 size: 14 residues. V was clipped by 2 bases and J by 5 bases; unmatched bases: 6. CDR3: CASSYDRGHDEQYF. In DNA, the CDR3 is TGTGCCAGCAGTTACGATAGGGGGCACGACGAGCAGTACTTC.

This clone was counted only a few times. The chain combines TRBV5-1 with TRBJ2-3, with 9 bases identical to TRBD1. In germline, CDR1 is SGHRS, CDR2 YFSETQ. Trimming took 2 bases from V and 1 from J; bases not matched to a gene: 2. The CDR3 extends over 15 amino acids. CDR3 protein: CASSFGDRGTDTQYF. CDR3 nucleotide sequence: TGCGCCAGCAGCTTTGGGGACAGGGGCACAGATACGCAGTATTTT. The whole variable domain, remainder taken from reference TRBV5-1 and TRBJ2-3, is KAGVTQTPRYLIKTRGQQVTLSCSPISGHRSVSWYQQTPGQGLQFLFEYFSETQRNKGNFPGRFSGRQFSNSRSEMNVSTLELGDSALYLCASSFGDRGTDTQYFGPGTRLTVL.

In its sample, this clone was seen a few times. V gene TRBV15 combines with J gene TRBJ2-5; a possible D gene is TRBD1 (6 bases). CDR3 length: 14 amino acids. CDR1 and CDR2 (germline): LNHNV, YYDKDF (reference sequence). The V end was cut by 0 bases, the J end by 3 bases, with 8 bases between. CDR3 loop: CATSREDREETQYF. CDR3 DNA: TGTGCCACCAGCAGAGAGGACAGAGAAGAGACCCAGTACTTC.

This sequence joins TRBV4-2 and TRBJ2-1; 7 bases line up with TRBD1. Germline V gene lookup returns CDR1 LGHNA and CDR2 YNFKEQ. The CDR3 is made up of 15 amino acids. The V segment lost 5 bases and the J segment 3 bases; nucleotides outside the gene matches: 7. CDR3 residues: CASSEGGRIYNEQFF. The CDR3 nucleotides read TGTGCCAGCAGCGAAGGGGGCCGAATCTACAATGAGCAGTTCTTC.

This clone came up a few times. The CDR3 sequence is CASSYKDMGSPLHF. CDR3 nucleotide sequence: TGTGCCAGCAGCTATAAGGACATGGGCTCACCCCTCCACTTT. The chain has TRBV11-2 and TRBJ1-6; the D gene is possibly TRBD1 (5 bases). Looked up from germline, CDR1 is SGHAT and CDR2 is FQNNGV. The V end lost 4 bases, the J end lost 10 bases, and 14 bases lay between the germline ends. There are 14 residues in the CDR3.

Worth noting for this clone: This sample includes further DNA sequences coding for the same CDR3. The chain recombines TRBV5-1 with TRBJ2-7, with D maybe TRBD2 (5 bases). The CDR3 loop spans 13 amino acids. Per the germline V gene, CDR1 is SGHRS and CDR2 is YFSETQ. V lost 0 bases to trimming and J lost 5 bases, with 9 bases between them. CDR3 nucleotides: TGCGCCAGCAGCTTGGCGGGATCAAACGAGCAGTACTTC. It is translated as CASSLAGSNEQYF. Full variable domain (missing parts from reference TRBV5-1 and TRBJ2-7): KAGVTQTPRYLIKTRGQQVTLSCSPISGHRSVSWYQQTPGQGLQFLFEYFSETQRNKGNFPGRFSGRQFSNSRSEMNVSTLELGDSALYLCASSLAGSNEQYFGPGTRLTVT.

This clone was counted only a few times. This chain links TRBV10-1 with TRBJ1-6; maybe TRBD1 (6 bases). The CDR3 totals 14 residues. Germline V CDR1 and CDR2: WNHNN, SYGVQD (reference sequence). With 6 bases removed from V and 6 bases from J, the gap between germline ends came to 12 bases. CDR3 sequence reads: CASSSGAANSPLHF. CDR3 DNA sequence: TGCGCCAGCAGCTCAGGGGCGGCTAATTCACCCCTCCACTTT.

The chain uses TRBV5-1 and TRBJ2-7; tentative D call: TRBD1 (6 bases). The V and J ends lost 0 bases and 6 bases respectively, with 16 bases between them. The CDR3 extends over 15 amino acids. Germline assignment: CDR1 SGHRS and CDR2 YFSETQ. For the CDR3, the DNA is TGCGCCAGCAGCTTGGTTGTGAGCCCGACAGGCGAGCAGTACTTC. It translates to CASSLVVSPTGEQYF.

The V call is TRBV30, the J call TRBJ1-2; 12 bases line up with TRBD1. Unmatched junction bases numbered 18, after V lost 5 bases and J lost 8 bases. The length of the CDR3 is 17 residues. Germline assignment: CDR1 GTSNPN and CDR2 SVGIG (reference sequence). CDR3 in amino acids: CAWEDLPGQGASLGYTF. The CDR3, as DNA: TGTGCCTGGGAAGATCTGCCGGGACAGGGGGCTAGCTTAGGCTACACCTTC.

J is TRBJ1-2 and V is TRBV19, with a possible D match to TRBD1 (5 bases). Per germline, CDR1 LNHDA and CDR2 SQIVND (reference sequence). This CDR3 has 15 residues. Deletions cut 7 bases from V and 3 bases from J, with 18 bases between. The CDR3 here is CASNSEGGGYYGYTF. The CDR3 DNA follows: TGTGCCAGTAACTCAGAAGGCGGGGGATACTATGGCTACACCTTC.

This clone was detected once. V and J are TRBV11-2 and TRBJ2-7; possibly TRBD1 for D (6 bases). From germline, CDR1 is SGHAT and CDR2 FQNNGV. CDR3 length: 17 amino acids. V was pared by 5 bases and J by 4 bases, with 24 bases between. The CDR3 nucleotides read TGTGCCAGCAGCCCTATTAACAGGGATAGGTTGGCGTACGAGCAGTACTTC. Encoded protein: CASSPINRDRLAYEQYF. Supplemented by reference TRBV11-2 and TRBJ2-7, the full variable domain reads EAGVAQSPRYKIIEKRQSVAFWCNPISGHATLYWYQQILGQGPKLLIQFQNNGVVDDSQLPKDRFSAERLKGVDSTLKIQPAKLEDSAVYLCASSPINRDRLAYEQYFGPGTRLTVT.